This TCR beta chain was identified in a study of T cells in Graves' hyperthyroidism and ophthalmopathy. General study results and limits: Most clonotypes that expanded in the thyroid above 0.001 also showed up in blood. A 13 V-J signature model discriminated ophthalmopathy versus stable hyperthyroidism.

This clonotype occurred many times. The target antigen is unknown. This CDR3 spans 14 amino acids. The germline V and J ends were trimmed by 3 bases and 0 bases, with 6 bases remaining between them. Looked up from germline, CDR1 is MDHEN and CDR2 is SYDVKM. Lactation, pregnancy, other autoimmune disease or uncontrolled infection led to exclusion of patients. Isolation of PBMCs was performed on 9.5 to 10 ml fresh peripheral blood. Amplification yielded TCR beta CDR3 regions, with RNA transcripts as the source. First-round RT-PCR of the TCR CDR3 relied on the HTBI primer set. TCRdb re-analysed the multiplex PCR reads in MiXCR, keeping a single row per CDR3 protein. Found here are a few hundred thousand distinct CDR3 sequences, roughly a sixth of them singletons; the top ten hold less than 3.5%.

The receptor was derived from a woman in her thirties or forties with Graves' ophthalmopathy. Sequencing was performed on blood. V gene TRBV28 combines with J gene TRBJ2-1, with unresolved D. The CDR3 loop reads CASSLLSSYNEQFF. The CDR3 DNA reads TGTGCCAGCAGTTTGCTCAGCTCCTACAATGAGCAGTTCTTC.